The TCR beta chain described here comes from a study of blood T cell repertoires in COVID-19. This clone appeared a single time. The CDR3 consists of 14 residues. Trimming removed 4 bases from V and 5 bases from J; junction bases left unmatched: 5. Germline lookup yields CDR1 SGHTS and CDR2 YDEGEE. Profiling relied on immunoSEQ multiplex PCR, and the TCRdb table lists in-frame clones only, not all of them. The table shows about 330,000 clones, with more than 75% occurring only once. Individuals drawn from 20 to 30 US areas were roughly 18 to 100 years old. Categorization into cohorts depended on clinical history that participants reported.

Material: PBMCs or T cells enriched from blood (not recorded which). This TCR derives from a woman aged 25-40 years who had recovered from COVID-19. The chain combines TRBV5-8 with TRBJ1-1; TRBD1 agrees at 10 bases. The DNA of the CDR3 is TGTGCCAGCAGCCCGGGACAGGGGTGGACTGAAGCTTTCTTT. It translates to CASSPGQGWTEAFF.